What follows are 26 T cell receptor beta chains derived from one specimen sequenced in a study of CD8 T cells in Susac syndrome. It was with random hexamers that roughly 0.45 to 1 ug RNA was reverse transcribed. From the immunoSEQ multiplex PCR reads, TCRdb called clonotypes with MiXCR, one entry per CDR3 protein. This repertoire shows approximately 180,000 distinct CDR3 sequences, roughly 92% found once; its top ten account for roughly 0.1%. Sequencing was performed on CD4+ T cells from PBMCs. All receptors come from a human donor with multiple sclerosis.

The chain couples TRBV20-1 to TRBJ2-5; D is unresolved. The V end was cut by 3 bases, the J end by 2 bases, with 10 bases between. The germline V gene encodes CDR1 DFQATT and CDR2 SNEGSKA (reference sequence). CDR3 length equals 13 residues. The CDR3 region has the DNA TGCAGTGCTAGTTGGGCAGAGCAAGAGACCCAGTACTTC. It encodes CSASWAEQETQYF.

The count of this clonotype is one. J is TRBJ2-2 and V is TRBV12-3 or TRBV12-4, with TRBD1 matching over 9 bases. V was pared by 5 bases and J by 0 bases, with 4 bases of the junction left unmatched. This CDR3 region has 16 residues. The CDR3 reads CASSTGTGTNTGELFF. The CDR3, as DNA: TGTGCCAGCAGTACCGGGACAGGGACGAACACCGGGGAGCTGTTTTTT.

The chain recombines TRBV6-1 with TRBJ1-5, with 9 positions matching TRBD1. Germline CDR1 and CDR2: MNHNS and SASEGT. With 3 bases clipped from V and 2 bases from J, the junction kept 5 bases outside the gene matches. The CDR3 is 16 residues long. The CDR3 region has the DNA TGTGCCAGCAGTGACAGACAGGGGGAGGGCAATCAGCCCCAGCATTTT. Residues: CASSDRQGEGNQPQHF.

The rearrangement links TRBV20-1 to TRBJ1-1; no firm D call. Germline CDR1 and CDR2: DFQATT and SNEGSKA (reference sequence). V shed 1 base and J shed 3 bases, with 9 bases lying between them. CDR3 length equals 13 residues. CDR3: CSARGPLDTEAFF. The CDR3 DNA follows: TGCAGTGCTAGAGGACCTTTGGACACTGAAGCTTTCTTT.

The V and J genes are TRBV6-1 and TRBJ2-1; TRBD2 matches 10 bases. The CDR3 contains 16 residues. The ends lost 6 bases at V and 1 base at J; junction bases unmatched: 6. Germline CDR1 reads MNHNS; CDR2 reads SASEGT. The CDR3 loop reads CASRVAGGGSYNEQFF. CDR3 bases: TGTGCCAGCAGAGTAGCGGGGGGAGGTTCCTACAATGAGCAGTTCTTC.

The CDR3 spells CASHRGLLSPGANVLTF. The CDR3 coding sequence is TGTGCCAGCCACAGGGGGCTCCTCTCCCCTGGGGCCAACGTCCTGACTTTC. The genes are TRBV2 and TRBJ2-6, with 9 bases lining up with TRBD1. Trimming at V came to 8 bases and at J to 2 bases, leaving 10 bases not matched to a gene. The CDR3 is 17 amino acids. CDR1 and CDR2 (germline): SNHLY, FYNNEI.

V usage is TRBV2 and J usage is TRBJ1-4; 10 positions agree with TRBD1. Germline V CDR1 and CDR2: SNHLY, FYNNEI. V trimming: 8 bases; J trimming: 3 bases; junction bases outside the gene matches: 9. CDR3 length: 16 amino acids. DNA for the CDR3: TGTGCCAGCGGCTGGACAGGGGGTTCGTCTAATGAAAAACTGTTTTTT. Its translation is CASGWTGGSSNEKLFF.

The rearrangement uses TRBV20-1 and TRBJ1-1, with D unclear. Germline V gene lookup returns CDR1 DFQATT and CDR2 SNEGSKA (reference sequence). CDR3 length: 13 residues. Trimming removed 6 bases from V and 1 base from J, with 12 bases in between. The CDR3 here is CSAPPDGNTEAFF. CDR3 coding DNA: TGCAGTGCCCCACCGGACGGGAACACTGAAGCTTTCTTT.

The rearrangement joins TRBV3-1 to TRBJ2-6; D is unclear. V lost 0 bases to trimming and J lost 10 bases, with 13 bases between them. From germline, CDR1 is LGHDT and CDR2 YNNKEL (reference sequence). CDR3 size: 15 residues. CDR3 in amino acids: CASSQDPATANVLTF. The CDR3 DNA follows: TGTGCCAGCAGCCAAGATCCGGCGACGGCTAACGTCCTGACTTTC.

V usage is TRBV24-1 and J usage is TRBJ1-4, with 10 positions matching TRBD1. The CDR3 sequence is 15 residues long. The germline gives CDR1 KGHDR, CDR2 SFDVKD. Losses at the gene ends were 4 bases for V and 8 bases for J; bases not matched to a gene: 6. In nucleotides, the CDR3 is TGTGCCACCAGTGAAACAGGGACAGGGGACGAAAAACTGTTTTTT. This sequence encodes CATSETGTGDEKLFF.

This rearrangement joins TRBV29-1 to TRBJ2-3; D is uncertain. V dropped 0 bases and J dropped 0 bases, with 10 bases sitting between them. This CDR3 has 15 residues. Germline CDR1 and CDR2: SQVTM and ANQGSEA. CDR3 amino acids: CSVEEHYHSTDTQYF. The CDR3 DNA reads as TGCAGCGTTGAAGAACACTACCATAGCACAGATACGCAGTATTTT.

The chain is built from TRBV7-9 and TRBJ2-7, with unresolved D. CDR3 length equals 13 residues. V lost 1 base and J lost 7, with 11 bases in between. Germline values: CDR1 SEHNR, CDR2 FQNEAQ (reference sequence). CDR3 in DNA: TGTGCCAGCAGCTTAGAGGGTGCCTTGGAGCAGTACTTC. Translating it yields CASSLEGALEQYF.

V gene TRBV6-1 combines with J gene TRBJ1-6; D gene unclear. Germline CDR1 reads MNHNS; CDR2 reads SASEGT. Trimming removed 6 bases from V and 0 bases from J, with 12 bases in between. The CDR3 consists of 16 residues. Here the CDR3 reads CASSLDLSSYNSPLHF. CDR3 in DNA: TGTGCCAGCAGCCTGGACCTAAGCTCCTATAATTCACCCCTCCACTTT.

V usage is TRBV5-1 and J usage is TRBJ2-1; D unresolved. The germline V gene encodes CDR1 SGHRS and CDR2 YFSETQ. There are 12 residues in the CDR3. Trimming stripped 5 bases from V and 5 bases from J, with 8 bases between. The DNA of the CDR3 is TGCGCCAGCAGTGAAGGGAACAATGAGCAGTTCTTC. Protein product: CASSEGNNEQFF.

This chain uses TRBV7-8 with TRBJ1-4; 7 bases align to TRBD1. CDR1 and CDR2 from the germline V gene are SGHVS and FQNEAQ. J gave up 3 bases and V 5 bases, and 3 bases lay outside the gene matches. There are 14 residues in the CDR3. The CDR3 DNA sequence: TGTGCCAGCAGCGTGCAGGGGGCTAATGAAAAACTGTTTTTT. Encoded protein: CASSVQGANEKLFF.

The CDR3 sequence: CASSLLSGSRDEQFF. The DNA for the CDR3 is TGTGCCAGCAGCCTCCTTAGCGGGAGTCGCGATGAGCAGTTCTTC. This chain connects TRBV12-3 or TRBV12-4 to TRBJ2-1; the match to TRBD2 covers 9 bases. CDR3 length equals 15 residues. Trimming took 6 bases from V and 8 from J; bases not matched to a gene: 11.

The CDR3 sequence: CASSLTDNSPLHF. Written as DNA, the CDR3 is TGTGCCAGCAGCCTGACAGATAATTCACCCCTCCACTTT. The chain has TRBV3-1 and TRBJ1-6; perhaps TRBD1 as D (5 bases). The CDR3 runs to 13 residues. V dropped 4 bases and J dropped 5 bases, with 6 bases sitting between them. Germline V gene data show CDR1 as LGHDT and CDR2 as YNNKEL (reference sequence). Using reference TRBV3-1 and TRBJ1-6 for the parts outside the CDR3, the full variable domain is DTAVSQTPKYLVTQMGNDKSIKCEQNLGHDTMYWYKQDSKKFLKIMFSYNNKELIINETVPNRFSPKSPDKAHLNLHINSLELGDSAVYFCASSLTDNSPLHFGNGTRLTVT.

Here the CDR3 reads CAWSVRQNQPQHF. The CDR3 nucleotides read TGTGCCTGGAGTGTAAGGCAGAATCAGCCCCAGCATTTT. The chain has TRBV30 and TRBJ1-5; the D is unclear. Germline V CDR1 and CDR2: GTSNPN, SVGIG (reference sequence). The ends were cut back, 0 bases at V and 4 bases at J, with 7 bases in the middle. The CDR3 sequence is 13 residues long.

The chain uses TRBV20-1 and TRBJ2-5, with D unresolved. This CDR3 region has 12 residues. CDR1 is DFQATT and CDR2 is SNEGSKA in the germline V gene (reference sequence). Trimming took 2 bases from V and 2 from J, leaving 6 bases between them. The CDR3 DNA reads TGCAGTGCTAGACCCAGGCAAGAGACCCAGTACTTC. It encodes CSARPRQETQYF.

This chain uses TRBV15 with TRBJ1-4; 9 bases are shared with TRBD1. CDR1 and CDR2 (germline): LNHNV, YYDKDF (reference sequence). The V segment lost 0 bases and the J segment 8 bases; nucleotides outside the gene matches: 7. This CDR3 has 16 amino acids. The CDR3 sequence is CATSRDGGTGNEKLFF. CDR3 nucleotides: TGTGCCACCAGCAGAGATGGCGGGACAGGGAACGAAAAACTGTTTTTT.

V gene TRBV4-1 combines with J gene TRBJ2-3; no clear D gene. CDR1 and CDR2 from the germline V gene are MGHRA and YSYEKL. There are 14 residues in the CDR3. V was cut by 0 bases and J by 5 bases, with 9 bases left in between. CDR3 region: CASSQDGPRDTQYF. The DNA of the CDR3 is TGCGCCAGCAGCCAAGATGGACCACGAGATACGCAGTATTTT.

The chain combines TRBV30 with TRBJ2-7; no definite D call. This CDR3 spans 12 amino acids. Germline lookup yields CDR1 GTSNPN and CDR2 SVGIG (reference sequence). V shed 5 bases and J shed 5 bases, with 13 bases lying between them. The CDR3 bases are TGTGCCTGGGCCGGGTCTGGGGACGAGCAGTACTTC. It specifies CAWAGSGDEQYF.

The chain employs TRBV10-3 and TRBJ2-1, with TRBD1 matching 8 bases. Trimming removed 6 bases from V and 7 bases from J; junction bases left unmatched: 5. CDR1 ENHRY and CDR2 SYGVKD come from the germline V gene. The CDR3 has 13 residues. CDR3 loop: CAIRGNRGNEQFF. CDR3 DNA: TGTGCCATCAGGGGGAACAGGGGGAATGAGCAGTTCTTC.

This clonotype was recorded once. This chain connects TRBV6-2 or TRBV6-3 to TRBJ1-6, with TRBD1 matching over 7 bases. This CDR3 spans 19 amino acids. J lost 0 bases, V lost 1 base, and 9 bases had no gene match. CDR1 MNHEY and CDR2 SVGEGT come from the germline V gene. The CDR3 region is CASSYFPGTVISYNSPLHF. As DNA, the CDR3 is TGTGCCAGCAGTTACTTCCCCGGGACAGTTATCTCCTATAATTCACCCCTCCACTTT.

V usage is TRBV20-1 and J usage is TRBJ2-5, with D possibly called TRBD1 or TRBD2 (5 bases each). Germline V gene data show CDR1 as DFQATT and CDR2 as SNEGSKA (reference sequence). This CDR3 comprises 11 residues. V gave up 6 bases and J gave up 0 bases, with 5 bases separating them. Here the CDR3 DNA reads TGCAGTGCGGGGGACCAAGAGACCCAGTACTTC. It yields the protein CSAGDQETQYF.

V is TRBV5-1 and J is TRBJ2-1, with D maybe TRBD2 (5 bases). Germline V gene lookup returns CDR1 SGHRS and CDR2 YFSETQ. CDR3 length: 13 residues. The V gene lost 6 bases and the J gene lost 7 bases, with 14 bases spanning the gap. The DNA of the CDR3 is TGCGCCAGCAAGCTGTCTAGCCCTAATGAGCAGTTCTTC. Translated, it gives CASKLSSPNEQFF.